This TCR beta chain originates from a study of STAT5B mutations in CD4+ large granular lymphocyte leukemia. CDR3 length equals 16 residues. Concerning this clone itself: As yet, its antigen is unknown.

Study findings and constraints: Without putative leukemic clones, patient CD4-sorted repertoires remained more clonal than healthy CD4+ repertoires. Main leukemic clonotypes were patient-specific, but more than 20% appeared at low frequency elsewhere. TRBV06-family usage was enriched in top patient clones (8/27) versus controls (2/35).

Per the authors' pipeline: Productive clonotypes were detectable down to 2.59 x 10-5 frequency. The repertoire was sequenced with immunoSEQ multiplex PCR; TCRdb's copy has only in-frame clones and lacks some. V and J calls plus clone size are reproduced from that table; the DNA served to infer D and trimming. The data hold approximately 20,000 clones, with roughly 83% observed a single time. This TCR derives from a human donor in good health. Sequencing was done on a sample of CD4+ T cells from blood buffy coats. The chain recombines TRBV21-1 with TRBJ1-5. TRBV21-1 is a pseudogene segment. The CDR3 bases are TGTGCCAGCAGCAAAGTAAGCGGCGACCTAAATCAGCCCCAGCATTTT. Its translation is CASSKVSGDLNQPQHF.